This T cell receptor beta chain appears in the sequencing data of a study of blood T cell repertoires in COVID-19. Data came from immunoSEQ multiplex PCR; TCRdb stores just in-frame clones and leaves some out. The sample carries approximately 300,000 clones, approximately 90% recorded once. The CDR3 sequence is 14 residues long. In germline, CDR1 is SEHNR, CDR2 FQNEAQ (reference sequence). V lost 5 bases and J 0 bases, leaving 9 bases between the germline ends. The chain is built from TRBV7-9 and TRBJ2-3, with D perhaps matching TRBD1 (6 bases). The sequenced material came from peripheral blood. The source is a woman aged 25 to 39 with COVID-19, enrolled during active disease. CDR3 protein: CASSGQGSTDTQYF. CDR3 DNA: TGTGCCAGCAGCGGCCAGGGGAGCACAGATACGCAGTATTTT.